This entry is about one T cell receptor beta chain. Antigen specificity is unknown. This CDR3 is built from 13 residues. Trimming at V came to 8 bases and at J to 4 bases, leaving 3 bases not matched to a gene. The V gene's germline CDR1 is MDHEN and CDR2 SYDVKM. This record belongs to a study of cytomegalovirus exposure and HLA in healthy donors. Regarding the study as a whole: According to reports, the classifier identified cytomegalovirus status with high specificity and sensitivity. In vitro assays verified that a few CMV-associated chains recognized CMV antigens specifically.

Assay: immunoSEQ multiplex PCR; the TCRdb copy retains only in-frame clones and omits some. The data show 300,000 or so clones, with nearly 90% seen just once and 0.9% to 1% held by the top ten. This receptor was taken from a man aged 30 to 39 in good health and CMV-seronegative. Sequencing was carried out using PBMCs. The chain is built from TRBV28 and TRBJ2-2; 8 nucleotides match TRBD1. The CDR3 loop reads CASDRGPTGELFF. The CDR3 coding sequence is TGTGCCAGCGACAGGGGACCCACCGGGGAGCTGTTTTTT.